The rows below give T cell receptor beta chains drawn from one sample of a study of cytomegalovirus exposure and HLA in healthy donors. Using immunoSEQ multiplex PCR, the repertoire was profiled, and TCRdb retains in-frame clones only, with some absent. The top ten hold roughly 2.7% of the sample, which has approximately 100,000 clones, around two thirds seen once. The specimen was PBMCs. Receptors were obtained from a man aged 45 to 65 in good health and CMV-seropositive. Both conserved end residues are part of each CDR3. A D gene is named only where the DNA matches it firmly. Size tells how often a clone was seen (once, few, many) or the class of an expanded clone, and some rows leave it out.

J gene: TRBJ2-5; clone size: .; D gene: TRBD1; V gene: TRBV14; CDR3 protein: CASSQEYRGETQYF; CDR3 DNA: TGTGCCAGCAGCCAAGAGTACAGGGGAGAGACCCAGTACTTC
J gene: TRBJ2-5; clone size: .; D gene: .; V gene: TRBV30; CDR3 protein: CAWSVYGGETQYF; CDR3 DNA: TGTGCCTGGAGTGTCTACGGAGGGGAGACCCAGTACTTC
J gene: TRBJ1-1; clone size: .; D gene: .; V gene: TRBV2; CDR3 protein: CASSEERGTEAFF; CDR3 DNA: TGTGCCAGCAGCGAAGAAAGGGGCACTGAAGCTTTCTTT
J gene: TRBJ1-2; clone size: .; D gene: .; V gene: TRBV21-1; CDR3 protein: CASSKVRQDLYYGYTF; CDR3 DNA: TGTGCCAGCAGCAAAGTGAGACAGGACCTGTACTATGGCTACACCTTC
J gene: TRBJ1-6; clone size: few; D gene: .; V gene: TRBV2; CDR3 protein: CASSEGVEVYSPLHF; CDR3 DNA: TGTGCCAGCAGTGAAGGGGTCGAGGTATATTCACCCCTCCACTTT
J gene: TRBJ2-2; clone size: .; D gene: .; V gene: TRBV7-3; CDR3 protein: CASGKGTNTGELFF; CDR3 DNA: TGTGCCAGCGGTAAGGGGACGAACACCGGGGAGCTGTTTTTT
J gene: TRBJ1-1; clone size: .; D gene: .; V gene: TRBV7-9; CDR3 protein: CASTHRILGWESTEAFF; CDR3 DNA: TGTGCCAGCACGCACCGAATTTTAGGTTGGGAGAGTACTGAAGCTTTCTTT
J gene: TRBJ1-6; clone size: .; D gene: .; V gene: TRBV5-1; CDR3 protein: CASSFDPFSGSPLHF; CDR3 DNA: TGCGCCAGCAGCTTTGACCCATTTTCGGGATCACCCCTCCACTTT
J gene: TRBJ1-1; clone size: .; D gene: .; V gene: TRBV6-5; CDR3 protein: CASSRDTEAFF; CDR3 DNA: TGTGCCAGCAGCCGGGACACTGAAGCTTTCTTT
J gene: TRBJ1-3; clone size: .; D gene: TRBD1; V gene: TRBV19; CDR3 protein: CASHGTVGNTIYF; CDR3 DNA: TGTGCCAGCCACGGGACAGTCGGAAACACCATATATTTT
J gene: TRBJ2-1; clone size: .; D gene: .; V gene: TRBV7-3; CDR3 protein: CASSLIPLSNEQFF; CDR3 DNA: TGTGCCAGCAGCTTAATTCCCCTAAGCAATGAGCAGTTCTTC
J gene: TRBJ2-1; clone size: .; D gene: .; V gene: TRBV7-3; CDR3 protein: CASSSPAGSYNEQFF; CDR3 DNA: TGTGCCAGCAGCTCTCCTGCGGGATCCTACAATGAGCAGTTCTTC
J gene: TRBJ1-2; clone size: .; D gene: .; V gene: TRBV15; CDR3 protein: CATSRDRNYGYTF; CDR3 DNA: TGTGCCACCAGCAGAGACAGGAACTATGGCTACACCTTC
J gene: TRBJ1-4; clone size: .; D gene: TRBD1; V gene: TRBV4-1; CDR3 protein: CASSHPQGRGLFF; CDR3 DNA: TGCGCCAGCAGCCACCCACAGGGGAGAGGACTGTTTTTT